The clone carrying this TCR beta chain has more than one count but fewer than ten. As yet, its antigen is unknown. With iRepertoire HTBI primers and Arm-PCR of CDR3 regions, TCR beta libraries were built. Each CDR3 protein gets one entry after TCRdb re-called the multiplex PCR reads with MiXCR. The sample has under 800,000 distinct CDR3 sequences; around 17% are singletons. Germline assignment: CDR1 LNHDA and CDR2 SQIVND (reference sequence). V gave up 0 bases and J gave up 9 bases, with 12 bases separating them. There are 14 residues in the CDR3. Time point meaning: newly diagnosed GD, antithyroid drugs for less than 3 months. The TCR library used RNA extracted from PBMCs. The data are from a study of regulatory T cells in long-lasting Graves disease. Study findings and constraints: Persistent disease favored TRBV28, TRBJ1-2 and TRBJ2-5.

This same sample was also part of a study on T cells in Graves' hyperthyroidism and ophthalmopathy. This second study notes: Stability of Graves' hyperthyroidism was defined as absent ophthalmopathy progression within 18 months. Aged 18 to 65, the patients had hyperthyroidism that was newly diagnosed and had lasted under 2 months. In the first-round RT-PCR of the TCR CDR3, the HTBI primer set was used.

The chain recombines TRBV19 with TRBJ1-5; D is uncertain. The material was peripheral blood mononuclear cells (PBMCs), obtained at new diagnosis, from a patient treated with antithyroid drugs. The clonotype comes from a woman under 40 with Graves disease. CDR3 nucleotides: TGTGCCAGTAGTATAGATCAAGTTCCCCTGCCCCAGCATTTT. Protein product: CASSIDQVPLPQHF.